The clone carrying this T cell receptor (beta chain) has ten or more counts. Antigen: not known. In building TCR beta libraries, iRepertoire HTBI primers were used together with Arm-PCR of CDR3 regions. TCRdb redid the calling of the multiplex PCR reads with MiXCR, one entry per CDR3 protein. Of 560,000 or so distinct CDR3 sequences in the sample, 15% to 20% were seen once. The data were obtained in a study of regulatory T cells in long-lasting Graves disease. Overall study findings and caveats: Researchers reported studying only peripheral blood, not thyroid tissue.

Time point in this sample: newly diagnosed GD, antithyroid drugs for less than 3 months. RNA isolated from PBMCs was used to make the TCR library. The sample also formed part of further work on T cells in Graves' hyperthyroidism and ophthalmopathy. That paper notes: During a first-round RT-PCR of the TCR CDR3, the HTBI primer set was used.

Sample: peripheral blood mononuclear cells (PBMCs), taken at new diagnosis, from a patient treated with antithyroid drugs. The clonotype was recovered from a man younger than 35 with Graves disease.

The CDR3 protein is CASSPPLPQETQYF. The CDR3, as DNA: TGTGCCAGCTCACCACCGTTGCCCCAAGAGACCCAGTACTTC. The V gene is TRBV18, the J gene TRBJ2-5, with unresolved D. This CDR3 region has 14 residues. V lost 0 bases and J lost 1, with 6 bases in between. Germline V lookup: CDR1 KGHSH, CDR2 LQKENI.